This T cell receptor beta chain derives from a study of T cell clones after liver transplantation. The data were produced by immunoSEQ multiplex PCR, yet TCRdb's version contains in-frame clones alone and is incomplete. This repertoire shows 85,000 to 130,000 clones, 82% found once; its top ten account for 0.99%. Germline CDR1 and CDR2: SGDLS and YYNGEE. CDR3 length: 15 residues. The V end lost 1 base, the J end lost 5 bases, and 15 bases lay between the germline ends. This clone was observed a handful of times. Its antigen is as yet unknown. General study results and limits: Low donor cell numbers restricted donor-reactive repertoire measurement in a couple of subjects. Donor-reactive sequences fell more than third party-reactive ones, suggesting partial deletion.

The TCR originated in a human donor who received a liver transplant. The genes are TRBV9 and TRBJ2-5; a possible D gene is TRBD1 (5 bases). The material sequenced was CD4+ T cells from blood, taken before liver transplant. The CDR3 here is CASSVRGNDGETQYF. The DNA of the CDR3 is TGTGCCAGCAGCGTAAGGGGTAACGATGGGGAGACCCAGTACTTC.